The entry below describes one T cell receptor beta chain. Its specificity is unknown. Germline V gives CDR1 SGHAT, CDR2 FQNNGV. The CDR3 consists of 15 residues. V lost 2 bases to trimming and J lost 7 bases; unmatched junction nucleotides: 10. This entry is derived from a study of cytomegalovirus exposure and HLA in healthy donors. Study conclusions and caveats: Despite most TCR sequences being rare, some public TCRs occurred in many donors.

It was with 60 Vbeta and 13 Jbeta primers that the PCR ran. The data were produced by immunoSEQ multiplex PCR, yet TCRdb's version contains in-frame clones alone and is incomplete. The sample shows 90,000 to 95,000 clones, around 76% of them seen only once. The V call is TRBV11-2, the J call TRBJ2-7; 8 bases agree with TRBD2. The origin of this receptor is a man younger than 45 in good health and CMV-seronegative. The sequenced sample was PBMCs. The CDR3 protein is CASSLRGGPWFEQYV. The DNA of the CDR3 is TGTGCCAGCAGCTTACGCGGGGGGCCGTGGTTTGAGCAGTACGTC.